A single sample gave rise to the 17 T cell receptor beta chains below, sequenced in a study of blood T cell repertoires in COVID-19. Clones were sequenced by immunoSEQ multiplex PCR, and TCRdb holds only the in-frame ones, with some missing. The table includes 300,000 to 500,000 clones, over 75% detected once. Material for sequencing was PBMCs or T cells enriched from blood (not recorded which). The receptors shown here come from a woman aged 30 to 39 with acute COVID-19.

As regards this clone: Other nucleotide sequences from this sample produce the same CDR3. The chain has TRBV12-3 or TRBV12-4 and TRBJ1-3; D is unclear. With 3 bases removed from V and 4 bases from J, the gap between germline ends came to 7 bases. The CDR3 loop spans 13 amino acids. The CDR3 is CASSFPGGNTIYF. The CDR3 nucleotides are TGTGCCAGCAGTTTCCCCGGGGGAAACACCATATATTTT.

The V call is TRBV4-1, the J call TRBJ2-2; a possible D gene is TRBD2 (7 bases). The CDR3 contains 17 residues. Between the trimmed V and J ends, which lost 0 bases and 4 bases, there was a span of 15 bases. CDR1 is MGHRA, CDR2 YSYEKL, per germline. This CDR3 is CASSQDERGAGTGELFF. CDR3 sequence (DNA): TGCGCCAGCAGCCAAGATGAACGGGGGGCGGGCACCGGGGAGCTGTTTTTT.

The CDR3 loop reads CASSPLAGRENSPLHF. The CDR3, as DNA: TGTGCCAGCAGCCCTTTGGCGGGGCGCGAAAATTCACCCCTCCACTTT. This sequence joins TRBV27 and TRBJ1-6; the D gene is possibly TRBD1 (5 bases). V gave up 6 bases and J gave up 7 bases, with 19 bases separating them. This CDR3 has 16 residues. Germline CDR1 and CDR2: MNHEY and SMNVEV (reference sequence).

The rearrangement joins TRBV3-1 (or the pseudogene TRBV3-2) to TRBJ1-2; a possible D gene is TRBD1 (6 bases). CDR1 and CDR2 from the germline V gene are LGHDT and YNNKEL (reference sequence). The CDR3 extends over 16 amino acids. Trimming cost V 4 bases and J 4 bases, with 19 bases left between them. The CDR3 DNA sequence: TGTGCCAGCAGCCCAAGAAGCAGGGGAGTGAGCTATGGCTACACCTTC. It encodes CASSPRSRGVSYGYTF.

The V gene is TRBV5-8, the J gene TRBJ1-4; D is possibly TRBD1 (5 bases). The ends were cut back, 0 bases at V and 8 bases at J, with 14 bases in the middle. There are 15 residues in the CDR3. The germline V gene has CDR1 SGHTS and CDR2 YDEGEE. The chain's CDR3 is CASSLEPGRDEKLFF. CDR3 in DNA: TGTGCCAGCAGCTTGGAGCCGGGGCGGGACGAAAAACTGTTTTTT.

This clone was seen only once. The chain uses TRBV19 and TRBJ1-1; 7 nucleotides align to TRBD1. The V gene's germline CDR1 is LNHDA and CDR2 SQIVND (reference sequence). After removal of 3 bases from V and 4 bases from J, the junction contained 5 bases not matched to a gene. The CDR3 totals 14 residues. CDR3 bases: TGTGCCAGTAGTATTACAGGGGCCGGCACTGAAGCTTTCTTT. This gives the protein CASSITGAGTEAFF.

The rearrangement uses TRBV7-3 and TRBJ2-2, with no clear D. There are 16 residues in the CDR3. Germline-derived CDR1 and CDR2 are SGHTA and FQGTGA. V lost 6 bases and J 2 bases, leaving 16 bases between the germline ends. The chain's CDR3 is CASSPPAGSNTGELFF. The CDR3 nucleotides are TGTGCCAGCAGTCCCCCGGCAGGATCAAACACCGGGGAGCTGTTTTTT. The full variable domain, in which reference TRBV7-3 and TRBJ2-2 provide the parts outside the CDR3, is GAGVSQTPSNKVTEKGKYVELRCDPISGHTALYWYRQSLGQGPEFLIYFQGTGAADDSGLPNDRFFAVRPEGSVSTLKIQRTERGDSAVYLCASSPPAGSNTGELFFGEGSRLTVL.

The chain has TRBV3-1 (or the pseudogene TRBV3-2) and TRBJ1-4, with a possible D match to TRBD1 (5 bases). Germline lookup yields CDR1 LGHDT and CDR2 YNNKEL (reference sequence). The V and J ends lost 2 bases and 2 bases respectively, with 12 bases between them. The CDR3 sequence is 16 residues long. The CDR3 bases are TGTGCCAGCAGCCAACTTGGCTCAGGGACTAATGAAAAACTGTTTTTT. This translates into CASSQLGSGTNEKLFF.

In the case of this clone: The sample contains more than one DNA sequence encoding this CDR3. The J gene is TRBJ1-5, the V gene TRBV4-1, with TRBD1 matching over 7 bases. The CDR3 is made up of 15 amino acids. The V segment lost 0 bases and the J segment 5 bases; nucleotides outside the gene matches: 4. Germline CDR1 is MGHRA and CDR2 is YSYEKL. CDR3 in amino acids: CASSQDGQGDQPQHF. The CDR3, as DNA: TGCGCCAGCAGCCAAGATGGGCAGGGGGATCAGCCCCAGCATTTT.

This clone has only a few counts. The gene calls are TRBV13 and TRBJ2-3, with D unresolved. The V and J ends lost 1 base and 0 bases respectively, with 8 bases between them. Germline CDR1 and CDR2: PRHDT and FYEKMQ (reference sequence). CDR3 length: 15 residues. CDR3 region: CASSLEAASTDTQYF. The CDR3 DNA is TGTGCCAGCAGCTTAGAGGCAGCGAGCACAGATACGCAGTATTTT.

This rearrangement joins TRBV24-1 to TRBJ2-3; 12 bases map to TRBD2. This CDR3 region has 16 residues. The germline CDR1 and CDR2 sequences are KGHDR and SFDVKD. Trimming took 6 bases from V and 4 from J; bases not matched to a gene: 7. DNA for the CDR3: TGTGCCACCAGTACTTTACTAGCGGGGGGACCAGATACGCAGTATTTT. Encoded protein: CATSTLLAGGPDTQYF.

The V call is TRBV24-1, the J call TRBJ2-2, with 10 bases fitting TRBD2. V lost 3 bases, J lost 3 bases, and 9 bases stayed unmatched. The CDR3 length is 18 residues. Germline-derived CDR1 and CDR2 are KGHDR and SFDVKD. The CDR3 spells CATSDLASGGHDTGELFF. Here the CDR3 DNA reads TGTGCCACCAGTGATCTCGCTAGCGGGGGACATGACACCGGGGAGCTGTTTTTT.

The gene calls are TRBV7-9 and TRBJ1-6; tentative D call: TRBD1 (5 bases). Germline lookup yields CDR1 SEHNR and CDR2 FQNEAQ (reference sequence). V was shortened by 3 bases and J by 5 bases, with 8 bases between the two germline ends. This CDR3 has 14 amino acids. CDR3 coding DNA: TGTGCCAGCAGCTTCCAGGGCGATAATTCACCCCTCCACTTT. Amino acids: CASSFQGDNSPLHF.

The chain recombines TRBV19 with TRBJ2-5; 8 positions agree with TRBD2. The CDR3 is 16 amino acids. From germline, CDR1 is LNHDA and CDR2 SQIVND (reference sequence). Trimming removed 6 bases from V and 4 bases from J; junction bases left unmatched: 13. The CDR3 DNA follows: TGTGCCAGTAGCAGAACCGGGACTAGAGGACTAGAGACCCAGTACTTC. The encoded protein is CASSRTGTRGLETQYF.

The J gene is TRBJ2-2, the V gene TRBV23-1; 12 positions match TRBD2. TRBV23-1 is an open reading frame whose function is uncertain. Trimming removed 0 bases from V and 6 bases from J; junction bases left unmatched: 8. CDR3 length equals 18 residues. The CDR3 DNA reads as TGCGCCAGCAGTCAATCTATCCTAGCGGGGGGGCACTCCGGGGAGCTGTTTTTT. It yields the protein CASSQSILAGGHSGELFF.

The gene calls are TRBV3-1 (or the pseudogene TRBV3-2) and TRBJ2-3; D perhaps matches TRBD1 (5 bases). The germline gives CDR1 LGHDT, CDR2 YNNKEL (reference sequence). The V gene lost 8 bases and the J gene lost 8 bases, with 17 bases spanning the gap. The CDR3 consists of 13 residues. CDR3 coding DNA: TGTGCCAGCGGAACAGGAAAACTCTCTACGCAGTATTTT. Its protein product is CASGTGKLSTQYF.

The genes are TRBV29-1 and TRBJ1-1, with 10 bases that match TRBD1. CDR3 length equals 13 residues. V was clipped by 8 bases and J by 1 base; unmatched bases: 4. The germline V gene encodes CDR1 SQVTM and CDR2 ANQGSEA. The CDR3 loop reads CSTRDRGNTEAFF. Written as DNA, the CDR3 is TGCAGCACACGGGACAGGGGGAACACTGAAGCTTTCTTT.